Shown below are 29 T cell receptor beta chains from a single sample sequenced in a study of control samples from healthy donors and cancer patients. Sequenced by immunoSEQ multiplex PCR; TCRdb stores in-frame clones only, minus some. The table records some 140,000 clones, about 94% of them present only once. The specimen sequenced was blood. The receptors stem from a man aged 35-49 years in good health.

This rearrangement joins TRBV20-1 to TRBJ1-1; D might be TRBD1 (5 bases). This CDR3 comprises 11 residues. The V gene's germline CDR1 is DFQATT and CDR2 SNEGSKA (reference sequence). Deletions cut 7 bases from V and 3 bases from J, with 9 bases between. The CDR3 reads CSGSRDTEAFF. The CDR3, as DNA: TGCAGTGGCAGCAGGGACACTGAAGCTTTCTTT.

This sequence joins TRBV30 and TRBJ1-1; D not resolved. CDR3 size: 13 residues. Per the germline V gene, CDR1 is GTSNPN and CDR2 is SVGIG (reference sequence). V was cut by 0 bases and J by 5 bases, with 10 bases left in between. CDR3 bases: TGTGCCTGGAGTGTCGATGGGGTGACTGAAGCTTTCTTT. Protein sequence: CAWSVDGVTEAFF.

This chain joins TRBV4-1 and TRBJ2-1; D possibly corresponds to TRBD2 (5 bases). Per the germline V gene, CDR1 is MGHRA and CDR2 is YSYEKL. The CDR3 has 16 residues. Deletions cut 4 bases from V and 1 base from J, with 14 bases between. CDR3 coding DNA: TGCGCCAGCAGCCCCACCTTAGAGGGATCCTACAATGAGCAGTTCTTC. Amino acids: CASSPTLEGSYNEQFF.

V usage is TRBV5-1 and J usage is TRBJ1-5; D gene uncertain. Trimming left V 0 bases short and J 1 base short, with 2 bases between. This CDR3 is 13 amino acids long. Germline CDR1 SGHRS, CDR2 YFSETQ. The CDR3 nucleotides are TGCGCCAGCAGCTTGGCAAGCAATCAGCCCCAGCATTTT. Translation gives CASSLASNQPQHF.

This clone is a singleton in its sample. V and J are TRBV19 and TRBJ2-1; tentative D call: TRBD1 (6 bases). The V end lost 10 bases, the J end lost 5 bases, and 21 bases lay between the germline ends. The CDR3 extends over 15 amino acids. Germline CDR1 LNHDA, CDR2 SQIVND (reference sequence). CDR3 in DNA: TGTGCCACGGCATTGACAGGCCCTCTGGACAATGAGCAGTTCTTC. Amino acids: CATALTGPLDNEQFF.

This rearrangement joins TRBV11-3 to TRBJ2-5; 9 nucleotides align to TRBD1. The CDR3 consists of 15 residues. The V segment lost 4 bases and the J segment 3 bases; nucleotides outside the gene matches: 6. Germline CDR1 is SGHNT and CDR2 is YENEEA. CDR3 residues: CASSSSGQGEETQYF. As DNA, the CDR3 is TGTGCCAGCAGCTCCTCGGGACAGGGAGAAGAGACCCAGTACTTC. Combining the CDR3 with reference TRBV11-3 and TRBJ2-5 gives the whole variable domain EAGVVQSPRYKIIEKKQPVAFWCNPISGHNTLYWYLQNLGQGPELLIRYENEEAVDDSQLPKDRFSAERLKGVDSTLKIQPAELGDSAVYLCASSSSGQGEETQYFGPGTRLLVL.

The chain has TRBV11-1 and TRBJ2-3; 9 nucleotides agree with TRBD1. Losses at the gene ends were 3 bases for V and 5 bases for J; bases not matched to a gene: 9. The CDR3 runs 16 residues. Germline V gene data show CDR1 as SGHAT and CDR2 as FQDESV (reference sequence). The CDR3 DNA sequence: TGTGCCAGCAGCTTCGGACAGGGGACGCTGCTAGATACGCAGTATTTT. Translation: CASSFGQGTLLDTQYF. Full variable domain (missing parts from reference TRBV11-1 and TRBJ2-3): EAEVAQSPRYKITEKSQAVAFWCDPISGHATLYWYRQILGQGPELLVQFQDESVVDDSQLPKDRFSAERLKGVDSTLKIQPAELGDSAMYLCASSFGQGTLLDTQYFGPGTRLTVL.

The CDR3 here is CASSSWAESRGEQFF. In nucleotides, the CDR3 is TGTGCCAGCAGCTCTTGGGCAGAATCTCGGGGTGAGCAGTTCTTC. This chain connects TRBV14 to TRBJ2-1, with D perhaps TRBD2 (5 bases). The CDR3 totals 15 residues. The V end lost 5 bases, the J end lost 9 bases, and 20 bases lay between the germline ends. CDR1 and CDR2 from the germline V gene are SGHDN and FVKESK.

The J gene is TRBJ1-1, the V gene TRBV18, with a possible D match to TRBD1 (6 bases). The V gene's germline CDR1 is KGHSH and CDR2 LQKENI. V dropped 2 bases and J dropped 0 bases, with 10 bases sitting between them. The CDR3 has 15 amino acids. CDR3 sequence reads: CASSPFTGLNTEAFF. The CDR3 DNA sequence: TGTGCCAGCTCACCATTCACAGGGCTGAACACTGAAGCTTTCTTT.

The rearrangement links TRBV4-1 to TRBJ2-5; D may be TRBD2 (6 bases). This CDR3 is built from 14 residues. The germline V and J ends were trimmed by 3 bases and 5 bases, with 13 bases remaining between them. Germline CDR1 MGHRA, CDR2 YSYEKL. The CDR3 sequence: CASSQVGGWETQYF. In nucleotides, the CDR3 is TGCGCCAGCAGCCAGGTTGGGGGGTGGGAGACCCAGTACTTC.

The rearrangement links TRBV9 to TRBJ2-6; weak D call: TRBD1 (6 bases). The germline CDR1 and CDR2 sequences are SGDLS and YYNGEE. Trimming pared 0 bases from V and 2 bases from J, leaving 12 bases between. This CDR3 is built from 17 residues. The CDR3 here is CASSVGLEGAGANVLTF. The CDR3 nucleotides read TGTGCCAGCAGCGTAGGGCTTGAGGGGGCTGGGGCCAACGTCCTGACTTTC.

The chain combines TRBV27 with TRBJ1-3; D gene unclear. V gave up 9 bases and J gave up 1 base, with 13 bases separating them. CDR1 MNHEY and CDR2 SMNVEV come from the germline V gene (reference sequence). The CDR3 sequence is 14 residues long. The CDR3 coding sequence is TGTGCCAGTCGACCTCGCGGTTCTGGAAACACCATATATTTT. It codes for CASRPRGSGNTIYF.

This clone occurred once. CDR3 region: CAISEGVATNEKLFF. The CDR3 nucleotides are TGTGCCATCAGTGAGGGCGTTGCAACTAATGAAAAACTGTTTTTT. This chain joins TRBV10-3 and TRBJ1-4; D not certain. V gave up 2 bases and J gave up 0 bases, with 7 bases separating them. CDR1 and CDR2 (germline): ENHRY, SYGVKD. CDR3 size: 15 residues.

The gene calls are TRBV7-9 and TRBJ2-2; D may be TRBD2 (6 bases). CDR3 size: 15 residues. V shed 2 bases and J shed 5 bases, with 12 bases lying between them. Germline CDR1 and CDR2: SEHNR and FQNEAQ (reference sequence). Here the CDR3 DNA reads TGTGCCAGCAGCTTAAGGGACGGAGGGACCGGGGAGCTGTTTTTT. Amino acid sequence: CASSLRDGGTGELFF.

This clone was counted a few times. This sequence joins TRBV5-1 and TRBJ2-5; 8 bases match TRBD2. After removal of 0 bases from V and 2 bases from J, the junction contained 9 bases not matched to a gene. Germline V lookup: CDR1 SGHRS, CDR2 YFSETQ. The CDR3 has 17 residues. CDR3 DNA: TGCGCCAGCAGCTTGGGGCGGGGGGCCTCCCTTCAAGAGACCCAGTACTTC. Amino acids: CASSLGRGASLQETQYF.

The V gene is TRBV14, the J gene TRBJ1-4; TRBD1 agrees at 10 bases. V shed 5 bases and J 8 bases; nucleotides not matched to a gene: 8. This CDR3 comprises 15 residues. Looked up from germline, CDR1 is SGHDN and CDR2 is FVKESK. The DNA of the CDR3 is TGTGCCAGCAGCTACGCCGGGACAGGGGTCGAAAAACTGTTTTTT. This translates into CASSYAGTGVEKLFF. Variable domain in full (rest from reference TRBV14 and TRBJ1-4): EAGVTQFPSHSVIEKGQTVTLRCDPISGHDNLYWYRRVMGKEIKFLLHFVKESKQDESGMPNNRFLAERTGGTYSTLKVQPAELEDSGVYFCASSYAGTGVEKLFFGSGTQLSVL.

J is TRBJ1-1 and V is TRBV2; D is unclear. The germline CDR1 and CDR2 sequences are SNHLY and FYNNEI. Trimming shortened V by 6 bases and J by 8 bases, and 7 bases separated the two germline ends. CDR3 length equals 10 residues. In DNA form, the CDR3 reads TGTGCCAGCAGAGCTACAGAAGCTTTCTTT. This gives the protein CASRATEAFF.

J is TRBJ1-2 and V is TRBV6-2 or TRBV6-3, with D maybe TRBD1 (6 bases). CDR1 is MNHEY, CDR2 SVGEGT, per germline. The length of the CDR3 is 15 residues. Trimming took off 1 base at V and 8 bases at J, with 17 bases between the two ends. This CDR3 reads CASSYYRDRPEGYTF. As DNA, the CDR3 is TGTGCCAGCAGTTACTATCGTGACAGGCCAGAGGGCTACACCTTC.

This chain joins TRBV4-1 and TRBJ2-5, with TRBD2 as a possible D gene (5 bases). The CDR3 has 16 amino acids. CDR1 MGHRA and CDR2 YSYEKL come from the germline V gene. Trimming pared 0 bases from V and 5 bases from J, leaving 16 bases between. CDR3 sequence reads: CASSQEPHPKRETQYF. The CDR3 DNA reads TGCGCCAGCAGCCAAGAGCCCCACCCTAAGCGGGAGACCCAGTACTTC.

The J gene is TRBJ2-7, the V gene TRBV9, with a possible D match to TRBD2 (6 bases). The CDR3 runs to 15 residues. Between the trimmed V and J ends, which lost 4 bases and 4 bases, there was a span of 18 bases. Germline assignment: CDR1 SGDLS and CDR2 YYNGEE. CDR3 nucleotide sequence: TGTGCCAGCAGCCCTACAAGGGGACTGGGGTACGAGCAGTACTTC. It is translated as CASSPTRGLGYEQYF.

This sequence joins TRBV7-9 and TRBJ1-1; a weak D match, TRBD1 (6 bases). V lost 5 bases and J lost 3, with 10 bases in between. CDR1 and CDR2 from the germline V gene are SEHNR and FQNEAQ (reference sequence). The CDR3 consists of 13 residues. CDR3 nucleotide sequence: TGTGCCAGCAGCCCGAGGGGGGACACTGAAGCTTTCTTT. Its translation is CASSPRGDTEAFF.

Details on this clone: Sequence at one end of the junction differs from germline and may be a read error. In DNA, the CDR3 is TGTGCCAGCGGACAGGACGGAGCAAATAAATTC. It specifies CASGQDGANKF. This sequence joins TRBV12-3 or TRBV12-4 and TRBJ1-2; TRBD1 matches at 7 bases. This CDR3 is 11 amino acids long.

The chain couples TRBV18 to TRBJ2-7; a weak D match, TRBD1 (6 bases). V shed 5 bases and J shed 0 bases, with 11 bases lying between them. Per the germline V gene, CDR1 is KGHSH and CDR2 is LQKENI. The CDR3 is 14 residues long. The CDR3: CASSLQGNSYEQYF. The CDR3 coding sequence is TGTGCCAGCTCATTACAGGGTAACTCCTACGAGCAGTACTTC.

The rearrangement uses TRBV6-1 and TRBJ2-3; the match to TRBD2 covers 7 bases. The CDR3 sequence is 17 residues long. Germline V gives CDR1 MNHNS, CDR2 SASEGT. V lost 0 bases to trimming and J lost 0 bases; unmatched junction nucleotides: 6. The DNA of the CDR3 is TGTGCCAGCAGTGAAGCGGGGACTACTTCTAGCACAGATACGCAGTATTTT. It translates to CASSEAGTTSSTDTQYF.

The V call is TRBV11-2, the J call TRBJ2-3; D not certain. The germline gives CDR1 SGHAT, CDR2 FQNNGV. V was pared by 5 bases and J by 5 bases, with 26 bases between. The CDR3 runs 18 residues. CDR3 nucleotides: TGTGCCAGCAGCCAATTCCCTCCGAGATTGGGGAATCGAGATACGCAGTATTTT. This translates into CASSQFPPRLGNRDTQYF. The variable domain in full, completed from reference TRBV11-2 and TRBJ2-3, reads EAGVAQSPRYKIIEKRQSVAFWCNPISGHATLYWYQQILGQGPKLLIQFQNNGVVDDSQLPKDRFSAERLKGVDSTLKIQPAKLEDSAVYLCASSQFPPRLGNRDTQYFGPGTRLTVL.

The chain combines TRBV12-3 or TRBV12-4 with TRBJ1-6; D is uncertain. The ends were cut back, 9 bases at V and 0 bases at J, with 3 bases in the middle. CDR3 length: 12 residues. The CDR3 DNA reads TGTGCCAGTGGCTCCTATAATTCACCCCTCCACTTT. This gives the protein CASGSYNSPLHF.

The gene calls are TRBV4-1 and TRBJ2-3; tentative D call: TRBD2 (6 bases). Germline values: CDR1 MGHRA, CDR2 YSYEKL. The V end lost 1 base, the J end lost 3 bases, and 14 bases lay between the germline ends. The CDR3 is made up of 16 amino acids. The CDR3 DNA is TGCGCCAGCAGCCAAGTTGGGTTGGGGGGAACAGATACGCAGTATTTT. This sequence encodes CASSQVGLGGTDTQYF.

The gene calls are TRBV11-2 and TRBJ1-1, with 7 nucleotides matching TRBD1. Germline V gives CDR1 SGHAT, CDR2 FQNNGV. V lost 5 bases to trimming and J lost 1 base; unmatched junction nucleotides: 7. The CDR3 extends over 15 amino acids. The CDR3 bases are TGTGCCAGCAGCCCCCAGGGACAGCCGAACACTGAAGCTTTCTTT. Amino acids: CASSPQGQPNTEAFF.

This rearrangement joins TRBV28 to TRBJ1-1; a weak D match, TRBD1 (5 bases). Germline V gives CDR1 MDHEN, CDR2 SYDVKM. There are 14 residues in the CDR3. V gave up 6 bases and J gave up 6 bases, with 17 bases separating them. CDR3 loop: CASSLPLRASEAFF. In nucleotides, the CDR3 is TGTGCCAGCAGCCTACCCCTCAGGGCGTCTGAAGCTTTCTTT. The full variable domain, its missing parts supplied by reference TRBV28 and TRBJ1-1, is DVKVTQSSRYLVKRTGEKVFLECVQDMDHENMFWYRQDPGLGLRLIYFSYDVKMKEKGDIPEGYSVSREKKERFSLILESASTNQTSMYLCASSLPLRASEAFFGQGTRLTVV.